This is a list of T cell receptor beta chains from one sample in a study of T cells in Graves' hyperthyroidism and ophthalmopathy. TCRdb processed the multiplex PCR reads anew with MiXCR; each CDR3 protein has one entry. The sample has about 610,000 distinct CDR3 sequences; about 15% are singletons. The sample taken for sequencing was blood. Receptors originate from a woman in her 40s with Graves' ophthalmopathy. The CDR3 runs from the conserved cysteine through the conserved F or W. D genes are given only for firm matches. Clone size is given for some rows only: seen once, a few or many times, or a class if the clone is expanded.

j_call	clone_size	d_call	v_call	cdr3_nt	cdr3_aa
TRBJ1-1	-	TRBD1	TRBV5-1	TGCGCCAGCAGCTGGACCGGGACAGGGGGTACTGAAGCTTTCTTT	CASSWTGTGGTEAFF
TRBJ2-7	many	TRBD1	TRBV7-9	TGTGCCAGCAGCCACCCGGGACAGGGTATCGAGCAGTACTTC	CASSHPGQGIEQYF
TRBJ1-2	-	-	TRBV6-2/TRBV6-3	TGTGCCAGCAGTTACGGGACGGAGTCTGTCTATGGCTACACCTTC	CASSYGTESVYGYTF
TRBJ2-7	many	TRBD2	TRBV13	TGTGCCAGCAGCCCCGGACTAGCGGGAGGGCACTCCTACGAGCAGTACTTC	CASSPGLAGGHSYEQYF
TRBJ1-2	many	-	TRBV7-9	TGTGCCAGCAGCCCTCCGGGCATCTATGGCTACACCTTC	CASSPPGIYGYTF
TRBJ2-7	many	TRBD2	TRBV20-1	TGCAGTGCTAGAGGGTCTAGCGGGCGTTACGAGCAGTACTTC	CSARGSSGRYEQYF
TRBJ2-3	many	-	TRBV15	TGTGCCACCAGCAGAGTCCCAGACCTAGATACGCAGTATTTT	CATSRVPDLDTQYF
TRBJ1-1	many	-	TRBV12-3/TRBV12-4	TGTGCCAGCAGCCTAAGCTCCATGAACACTGAAGCTTTCTTT	CASSLSSMNTEAFF
TRBJ2-5	many	-	TRBV7-2	TGTGCCAGCAGCTTAGACTATAAGGGAGAGACCCAGTACTTC	CASSLDYKGETQYF
TRBJ2-7	many	-	TRBV18	TGTGCCAGCTCACCACGAGGTCCAGGCTGGGAGCAGTACTTC	CASSPRGPGWEQYF
TRBJ2-7	many	TRBD1	TRBV6-2/TRBV6-3	TGTGCCAGCAGTTACTTAGTTGGGACAGGGGGCAACGAGCAGTACTTC	CASSYLVGTGGNEQYF
TRBJ1-1	many	TRBD1	TRBV29-1	TGCAGCGTCCTCGACAGGGGAACTGAAGCTTTCTTT	CSVLDRGTEAFF
TRBJ2-5	few	TRBD2	TRBV20-1	TGCAGTGCTAGGGGGCGGGGGGGAGTCAGGGAGACCCAGTACTTC	CSARGRGGVRETQYF
TRBJ2-7	many	-	TRBV6-2/TRBV6-3	TGTGCCAGCAGTCGAAACAGGGCCTACGAGCAGTACTTC	CASSRNRAYEQYF
TRBJ2-5	-	-	TRBV7-3	TGTGCCAGCAGCCCCCAAGGGGGGGGCTCCCAAGAGACCCAGTACTTC	CASSPQGGGSQETQYF
TRBJ1-2	many	-	TRBV6-5	TGTGCCAGCAGTTACTCGGGGGCTGGCTACACCTTC	CASSYSGAGYTF
TRBJ2-4	few	-	TRBV3-1	TGTGCCAGCAGCCCCGGACACTCCAAAAACATTCAGTACTTC	CASSPGHSKNIQYF
TRBJ1-5	many	-	TRBV28	TGTGCCAGCAGGGCAGGGCGGGGGCAGCCCCAGCATTTT	CASRAGRGQPQHF
TRBJ2-7	-	-	TRBV28	TGTGACAGCAGTTTAATACCAGGGTCCTACGAGCAGTACTTC	CDSSLIPGSYEQYF